These 27 T cell receptor beta chains came from one sample sequenced in a study of blood T cell repertoires in COVID-19. Profiling relied on immunoSEQ multiplex PCR, and the TCRdb table lists in-frame clones only, not all of them. The sample includes roughly 300,000 clones, roughly 90% of them seen just once. Sequencing was performed on PBMCs or T cells enriched from blood (not recorded which). Every receptor here comes from a woman aged 25 to 39 who had recovered from COVID-19.

The CDR3, as DNA: TGCGCCAGCAGCTTGGAGGGGTTAGCCAAAAACATTCAGTACTTC. It yields the protein CASSLEGLAKNIQYF. V gene TRBV5-1 combines with J gene TRBJ2-4; D possibly corresponds to TRBD1 (5 bases). The CDR3 loop spans 15 amino acids. Trimming pared 0 bases from V and 0 bases from J, leaving 7 bases between. The germline gives CDR1 SGHRS, CDR2 YFSETQ.

The chain combines TRBV25-1 with TRBJ1-5; D is uncertain. The V end was cut by 2 bases, the J end by 2 bases, with 7 bases between. The CDR3 runs to 14 residues. The germline CDR1 and CDR2 sequences are MGHDK and SYGVNS. CDR3 region: CASSEVQGNQPQHF. DNA for the CDR3: TGTGCCAGCAGTGAAGTCCAGGGCAATCAGCCCCAGCATTTT. Combining the CDR3 with reference TRBV25-1 and TRBJ1-5 gives the whole variable domain EADIYQTPRYLVIGTGKKITLECSQTMGHDKMYWYQQDPGMELHLIHYSYGVNSTEKGDLSSESTVSRIRTEHFPLTLESARPSHTSQYLCASSEVQGNQPQHFGDGTRLSIL.

The chain has TRBV19 and TRBJ1-2; no reliable D call. The CDR3 has 13 residues. Per the germline V gene, CDR1 is LNHDA and CDR2 is SQIVND (reference sequence). Deletions cut 4 bases from V and 4 bases from J, with 10 bases between. In DNA form, the CDR3 reads TGTGCCAGTAGTAAAGGTGGAGCCTATGGCTACACCTTC. Its translation is CASSKGGAYGYTF.

A remark on this clone: One junction end does not reproduce the germline sequence, and a read error may be involved. The gene calls are TRBV7-7 and TRBJ2-2; 12 nucleotides align to TRBD2. CDR1 is SSHAT and CDR2 is FNYEAQ in the germline V gene (reference sequence). CDR3 size: 16 residues. The CDR3 loop is CASSVLAGGNTGELFF. For the CDR3, the DNA is TGTGCTAGCAGCGTACTAGCGGGGGGAAACACCGGGGAGCTGTTTTTT.

The J gene is TRBJ2-6, the V gene TRBV4-3, with TRBD2 as a possible D gene (6 bases). Germline V gene sequence: CDR1 LGHNA, CDR2 YSLEER. The CDR3 totals 13 residues. Between the trimmed V and J ends, which lost 4 bases and 13 bases, there was a span of 14 bases. The CDR3 DNA sequence: TGCGCCAGCAGCCCCAAACCAGGGAGGGTCCTGACTTTC. Residues: CASSPKPGRVLTF.

The chain joins TRBV7-2 to TRBJ2-3; 7 positions agree with TRBD2. Per the germline V gene, CDR1 is SGHTA and CDR2 is FQGNSA. The V gene end was trimmed by 7 bases and the J gene end by 0 bases; junction bases not matched to a gene: 7. The CDR3 covers 15 residues. CDR3 DNA: TGTGCCAGCACCCGGCGGGGGTATAGCACAGATACGCAGTATTTT. It is translated as CASTRRGYSTDTQYF.

This clone showed up many times. The chain has TRBV7-9 and TRBJ1-6, with a weak D call TRBD1 (6 bases). With 5 bases removed from V and 7 bases from J, the gap between germline ends came to 12 bases. This CDR3 contains 14 residues. Germline V gives CDR1 SEHNR, CDR2 FQNEAQ (reference sequence). CDR3 in amino acids: CASSPGHRNSPLHF. In DNA form, the CDR3 reads TGTGCCAGCAGCCCGGGACACCGAAATTCACCCCTCCACTTT. Complete variable domain (other parts from reference TRBV7-9 and TRBJ1-6): DTGVSQNPRHKITKRGQNVTFRCDPISEHNRLYWYRQTLGQGPEFLTYFQNEAQLEKSRLLSDRFSAERPKGSFSTLEIQRTEQGDSAMYLCASSPGHRNSPLHFGNGTRLTVT.

V usage is TRBV5-6 and J usage is TRBJ1-1; 9 nucleotides agree with TRBD1. Trimming took 3 bases from V and 4 from J; bases not matched to a gene: 7. The CDR3 extends over 15 amino acids. The germline gives CDR1 SGHDT, CDR2 YYEEEE. CDR3 loop: CASSWAMTGGTEAFF. The CDR3 DNA is TGTGCCAGCAGCTGGGCCATGACAGGGGGCACTGAAGCTTTCTTT. Full variable domain (remainder filled in from reference TRBV5-6 and TRBJ1-1): DAGVTQSPTHLIKTRGQQVTLRCSPKSGHDTVSWYQQALGQGPQFIFQYYEEEERQRGNFPDRFSGHQFPNYSSELNVNALLLGDSALYLCASSWAMTGGTEAFFGQGTRLTVV.

The chain joins TRBV7-9 to TRBJ2-5; D is perhaps TRBD2 (6 bases). The germline V gene has CDR1 SEHNR and CDR2 FQNEAQ (reference sequence). CDR3 length: 13 residues. V was shortened by 5 bases and J by 5 bases, with 12 bases between the two germline ends. As DNA, the CDR3 is TGTGCCAGCAGCAGCGGGCTAGCGGAGACCCAGTACTTC. Amino acids: CASSSGLAETQYF.

J is TRBJ1-4 and V is TRBV3-1 (or the pseudogene TRBV3-2); perhaps TRBD1 as D (5 bases). The germline gives CDR1 LGHDT, CDR2 YNNKEL (reference sequence). This CDR3 has 15 residues. Trimming removed 1 base from V and 8 bases from J, with 14 bases in between. The CDR3 spells CASSQGVIGEEKLFF. In nucleotides, the CDR3 is TGTGCCAGCAGCCAAGGGGTAATAGGGGAAGAAAAACTGTTTTTT.

J is TRBJ1-2 and V is TRBV7-3; D is unresolved. V was trimmed by 1 base and J by 6 bases, leaving 12 bases between them. The germline gives CDR1 SGHTA, CDR2 FQGTGA. The CDR3 is 14 residues long. The CDR3, as DNA: TGTGCCAGCAGCTTAAGCCCAGGAGGAGATGGCTACACCTTC. It translates to CASSLSPGGDGYTF.

The V call is TRBV12-3 or TRBV12-4, the J call TRBJ1-1; the D is unclear. The CDR3 length is 13 residues. V dropped 6 bases and J dropped 4 bases, with 12 bases sitting between them. CDR3 in amino acids: CASSPPSRTEAFF. The DNA of the CDR3 is TGTGCCAGCAGCCCACCCTCGCGCACTGAAGCTTTCTTT.

The gene calls are TRBV29-1 and TRBJ1-1, with D perhaps matching TRBD1 (5 bases). The V gene lost 7 bases and the J gene lost 3 bases, with 15 bases spanning the gap. The CDR3 length is 13 residues. Germline values: CDR1 SQVTM, CDR2 ANQGSEA. This CDR3 is CSAKKGLDTEAFF. In DNA, the CDR3 is TGCAGCGCTAAAAAGGGACTTGACACTGAAGCTTTCTTT.

The chain couples TRBV27 to TRBJ1-4, with 7 bases that match TRBD1. This CDR3 spans 15 amino acids. Germline CDR1 and CDR2: MNHEY and SMNVEV (reference sequence). V lost 5 bases to trimming and J lost 8 bases; unmatched junction nucleotides: 11. CDR3: CASSHRDSSREKLFF. The CDR3, as DNA: TGTGCCAGCAGTCACCGGGACAGCAGTAGAGAAAAACTGTTTTTT.

The V gene is TRBV6-1, the J gene TRBJ2-5; D is unclear. CDR1 and CDR2 from the germline V gene are MNHNS and SASEGT. Deletions cut 0 bases from V and 0 bases from J, with 5 bases between. This CDR3 is built from 14 residues. The CDR3 region has the DNA TGTGCCAGCAGTGAAGCGACTTACCAAGAGACCCAGTACTTC. Its protein is CASSEATYQETQYF.

This clone appeared a single time. The CDR3 sequence is CASSLGGQGVYEQYF. CDR3 DNA: TGTGCCAGCAGTTTAGGGGGCCAGGGGGTCTACGAGCAGTACTTC. V usage is TRBV28 and J usage is TRBJ2-7, with 7 bases identical to TRBD1. Germline CDR1 and CDR2: MDHEN and SYDVKM. The CDR3 is made up of 15 amino acids. Trimming took 2 bases from V and 3 from J; bases not matched to a gene: 7. Combining the CDR3 with reference TRBV28 and TRBJ2-7 gives the whole variable domain DVKVTQSSRYLVKRTGEKVFLECVQDMDHENMFWYRQDPGLGLRLIYFSYDVKMKEKGDIPEGYSVSREKKERFSLILESASTNQTSMYLCASSLGGQGVYEQYFGPGTRLTVT.

The rearrangement links TRBV7-7 to TRBJ1-2; 8 nucleotides agree with TRBD1. Germline V gene sequence: CDR1 SSHAT, CDR2 FNYEAQ (reference sequence). The CDR3 contains 13 residues. The CDR3 DNA is TGTGCTAGAGGATCAGGGGGCGTCTATGGCTACACCTTC. Its translation is CARGSGGVYGYTF.

CDR3: CASSRFERGGWNEQFF. The CDR3 nucleotides are TGTGCCAGCAGCCGTTTTGAGCGGGGAGGGTGGAATGAGCAGTTCTTC. The rearrangement links TRBV14 to TRBJ2-1, with 7 bases fitting TRBD2. This CDR3 has 16 residues. V shed 4 bases, J shed 7 bases, and the junction held 13 bases outside the gene matches. Germline loops: CDR1 SGHDN, CDR2 FVKESK.

The CDR3 DNA reads as TGTGCCAGCAGTTTAGGGAGATACACTGAAGCTTTCTTT. This encodes CASSLGRYTEAFF. The chain recombines TRBV27 with TRBJ1-1; D gene uncertain. The CDR3 sequence is 13 residues long. The germline V gene encodes CDR1 MNHEY and CDR2 SMNVEV (reference sequence). V lost 2 bases and J 3 bases, leaving 7 bases between the germline ends.

The V and J genes are TRBV4-3 and TRBJ1-5, with D perhaps matching TRBD1 (5 bases). This CDR3 comprises 13 residues. Per the germline V gene, CDR1 is LGHNA and CDR2 is YSLEER. V was shortened by 4 bases and J by 4 bases, with 8 bases between the two germline ends. CDR3 in DNA: TGCGCCAGCAGCCCCGGGACTAATCAGCCCCAGCATTTT. This sequence encodes CASSPGTNQPQHF.

This clone was seen once. The chain employs TRBV29-1 and TRBJ2-7; the D is unclear. This CDR3 spans 13 amino acids. Between the trimmed V and J ends, which lost 3 bases and 1 base, there was a span of 10 bases. Germline V gives CDR1 SQVTM, CDR2 ANQGSEA. DNA for the CDR3: TGCAGCGTTGAGAGACTGGATTCCTACGAGCAGTACTTC. This sequence encodes CSVERLDSYEQYF.

The chain joins TRBV6-5 to TRBJ2-2; 8 nucleotides line up with TRBD1. Germline V gives CDR1 MNHEY, CDR2 SVGAGI. This CDR3 has 15 amino acids. Trimming removed 2 bases from V and 1 base from J; junction bases left unmatched: 0. CDR3 nucleotide sequence: TGTGCCAGCAGTTACGGGACAGGGAACACCGGGGAGCTGTTTTTT. Protein sequence: CASSYGTGNTGELFF.

This CDR3 reads CASIRGTGGYEQYF. Here the CDR3 DNA reads TGTGCCAGCATCAGGGGGACAGGGGGCTACGAGCAGTACTTC. The V and J genes are TRBV28 and TRBJ2-7, with 11 bases identical to TRBD1. The CDR3 totals 14 residues. V was clipped by 7 bases and J by 3 bases; unmatched bases: 5. Germline assignment: CDR1 MDHEN and CDR2 SYDVKM.

This chain joins TRBV3-1 (or the pseudogene TRBV3-2) and TRBJ1-1; D is uncertain. Germline V gene lookup returns CDR1 LGHDT and CDR2 YNNKEL (reference sequence). Trimming removed 3 bases at V and 0 bases at J, with 8 bases between. The CDR3 loop spans 14 amino acids. CDR3 region: CASSHGELNTEAFF. The CDR3 DNA follows: TGTGCCAGCAGCCACGGGGAATTGAACACTGAAGCTTTCTTT.

The chain combines TRBV6-6 with TRBJ1-1; no definite D call. Germline V CDR1 and CDR2: MNHNY, SVGAGI (reference sequence). V was trimmed by 0 bases and J by 10 bases, leaving 9 bases between them. The CDR3 is made up of 12 amino acids. The CDR3 region is CASSYSEAGAFF. The CDR3 DNA sequence: TGTGCCAGCAGTTACTCGGAGGCAGGAGCTTTCTTT.

This sequence joins TRBV11-3 and TRBJ2-3, with 8 bases fitting TRBD2. The CDR3 has 14 residues. J lost 0 bases, V lost 6 bases, and 2 bases had no gene match. Germline V gene data show CDR1 as SGHNT and CDR2 as YENEEA. This CDR3 reads CASSQRGSTDTQYF. The CDR3 coding sequence is TGTGCCAGCAGTCAGCGGGGGAGCACAGATACGCAGTATTTT.

The chain carries TRBV12-3 or TRBV12-4 and TRBJ1-1, with unresolved D. Trimming removed 8 bases from V and 2 bases from J, with 12 bases in between. The CDR3 is made up of 13 amino acids. This CDR3 is CASRETLNTEAFF. The CDR3 nucleotides read TGTGCCAGCCGGGAGACACTTAACACTGAAGCTTTCTTT.